One sample yielded the 32 T cell receptor beta chains listed below, sequenced in a study of blood T cell repertoires in COVID-19. The assay was immunoSEQ multiplex PCR, and TCRdb's table has in-frame clones only and misses some. Among approximately 100,000 clones, roughly 92% were seen once, and the ten largest hold about 5.7%. The material sequenced was peripheral blood. Every receptor here comes from a man in his fifties with active COVID-19.

This clone came up once. This chain connects TRBV5-6 to TRBJ2-3; 13 bases are a match to TRBD2. Trimming at V came to 3 bases and at J to 10 bases, leaving 5 bases not matched to a gene. The CDR3 is made up of 14 amino acids. Germline-derived CDR1 and CDR2 are SGHDT and YYEEEE. The CDR3 DNA sequence: TGTGCCAGCAGCTGGGGGACTAGCGGGACGGCGCAGTATTTT. Translating it yields CASSWGTSGTAQYF.

This clone was observed a single time. The CDR3, as DNA: TGCGCCAGCAGCCCCGTCGGACGTAGGGGGCCTGAAGCTTTCTTT. Amino acids: CASSPVGRRGPEAFF. The chain joins TRBV5-1 to TRBJ1-1, with 7 bases that match TRBD1. This CDR3 is 15 amino acids long. Germline CDR1 is SGHRS and CDR2 is YFSETQ. J lost 6 bases, V lost 4 bases, and 12 bases had no gene match.

The CDR3 nucleotides read TGCGCCAGCAGCTTGGGCGGGGGAACCTTGGGGGAGACCCAGTACTTC. Protein sequence: CASSLGGGTLGETQYF. The chain links TRBV5-1 to TRBJ2-5, with TRBD2 matching over 7 bases. V dropped 0 bases and J dropped 5; count of bases not matched to a gene: 10. The germline CDR1 and CDR2 sequences are SGHRS and YFSETQ. This CDR3 has 16 amino acids.

The V gene is TRBV6-5, the J gene TRBJ1-1; weak D call: TRBD1 (6 bases). The length of the CDR3 is 15 residues. The V gene's germline CDR1 is MNHEY and CDR2 SVGAGI. Trimming removed 0 bases at V and 2 bases at J, with 10 bases between. The CDR3 bases are TGTGCCAGCAGTTACTCGGCAGGGGTTAACACTGAAGCTTTCTTT. Encoded protein: CASSYSAGVNTEAFF.

The chain employs TRBV3-1 (or the pseudogene TRBV3-2) and TRBJ1-4; 8 bases line up with TRBD1. With V trimmed by 6 bases and J by 4 bases, 4 bases remained unmatched. Looked up from germline, CDR1 is LGHDT and CDR2 is YNNKEL (reference sequence). This CDR3 contains 14 residues. The CDR3 bases are TGTGCCAGCAGTCCCGGGACAGGTAATGAAAAACTGTTTTTT. It translates to CASSPGTGNEKLFF.

The chain couples TRBV7-8 to TRBJ2-3, with 11 bases identical to TRBD2. The V gene's germline CDR1 is SGHVS and CDR2 FQNEAQ. Germline trimming cut 5 bases from V and 1 base from J; bases unmatched to any gene: 5. The CDR3 spans 16 residues. CDR3 DNA: TGTGCCAGCAGCACTGGGACTAGCGGAGGCACAGATACGCAGTATTTT. Translation: CASSTGTSGGTDTQYF.

The chain recombines TRBV3-1 (or the pseudogene TRBV3-2) with TRBJ1-5; tentative D call: TRBD1 (5 bases). Per the germline V gene, CDR1 is LGHDT and CDR2 is YNNKEL (reference sequence). V was clipped by 3 bases and J by 7 bases, with 10 bases between them. There are 13 residues in the CDR3. The CDR3 spells CASSQDGGQPQHF. In DNA, the CDR3 is TGTGCCAGCAGCCAGGACGGGGGGCAGCCCCAGCATTTT.

V and J are TRBV5-6 and TRBJ2-7, with D perhaps TRBD1 (5 bases). Germline values: CDR1 SGHDT, CDR2 YYEEEE. The CDR3 has 12 residues. The V gene lost 0 bases and the J gene lost 5 bases, with 6 bases spanning the gap. In nucleotides, the CDR3 is TGTGCCAGCAGCTTGGTCAGGGACGAGCAGTACTTC. This codes for CASSLVRDEQYF.

The genes are TRBV28 and TRBJ1-4; unclear D gene. Trimming pared 3 bases from V and 8 bases from J, leaving 7 bases between. Per germline, CDR1 MDHEN and CDR2 SYDVKM. The CDR3 has 12 residues. Here the CDR3 DNA reads TGTGCCAGCAGTTTTGGTCGGGAAAAACTGTTTTTT. Translation gives CASSFGREKLFF.

The chain links TRBV5-4 to TRBJ2-3, with unresolved D. The CDR3 length is 15 residues. The germline CDR1 and CDR2 sequences are SGHNT and YYREEE (reference sequence). Trimming stripped 0 bases from V and 1 base from J, with 9 bases between. CDR3: CASSLVLSGTDTQYF. Here the CDR3 DNA reads TGTGCCAGCAGCTTGGTTTTGAGTGGCACAGATACGCAGTATTTT. Full variable domain (remainder filled in from reference TRBV5-4 and TRBJ2-3): ETGVTQSPTHLIKTRGQQVTLRCSSQSGHNTVSWYQQALGQGPQFIFQYYREEENGRGNFPPRFSGLQFPNYSSELNVNALELDDSALYLCASSLVLSGTDTQYFGPGTRLTVL.

V and J are TRBV6-6 and TRBJ2-7, with D possibly matching TRBD1 (5 bases). V shed 4 bases and J shed 3 bases, with 7 bases lying between them. The CDR3 has 12 amino acids. Germline V gene data show CDR1 as MNHNY and CDR2 as SVGAGI (reference sequence). CDR3 sequence: CASSSQGYEQYF. The DNA of the CDR3 is TGTGCCAGCAGTTCGCAGGGCTACGAGCAGTACTTC.

A few counts support this clone. The genes are TRBV7-9 and TRBJ2-7; no clear D gene. Germline CDR1 reads SEHNR; CDR2 reads FQNEAQ (reference sequence). The CDR3 length is 14 residues. V shed 3 bases and J shed 0 bases, with 9 bases lying between them. This CDR3 is CASSFSSSSYEQYF. For the CDR3, the DNA is TGTGCCAGCAGCTTTTCCTCTAGCTCCTACGAGCAGTACTTC. The full variable domain, completed using reference TRBV7-9 and TRBJ2-7, is DTGVSQNPRHKITKRGQNVTFRCDPISEHNRLYWYRQTLGQGPEFLTYFQNEAQLEKSRLLSDRFSAERPKGSFSTLEIQRTEQGDSAMYLCASSFSSSSYEQYFGPGTRLTVT.

V gene TRBV6-5 combines with J gene TRBJ2-2; 8 bases are shared with TRBD2. This CDR3 contains 16 residues. With V trimmed by 4 bases and J by 5 bases, 9 bases remained unmatched. Germline CDR1 and CDR2: MNHEY and SVGAGI. The CDR3 loop reads CASSSEAGVGTGELFF. The DNA for the CDR3 is TGTGCCAGCAGTTCGGAAGCGGGAGTCGGGACCGGGGAGCTGTTTTTT.

The rearrangement joins TRBV29-1 to TRBJ2-3; 13 bases are shared with TRBD2. CDR3 length: 17 amino acids. V gave up 3 bases and J gave up 2 bases; unmatched junction bases: 8. Germline loops: CDR1 SQVTM, CDR2 ANQGSEA. The CDR3 reads CSVEGGTSGIFTDTQYF. For the CDR3, the DNA is TGCAGCGTTGAGGGGGGGACTAGCGGGATATTCACAGATACGCAGTATTTT.

The chain carries TRBV6-6 and TRBJ1-5; 11 bases agree with TRBD1. CDR1 and CDR2 (germline): MNHNY, SVGAGI (reference sequence). Germline trimming cut 5 bases from V and 4 bases from J; bases unmatched to any gene: 4. This CDR3 has 15 amino acids. The CDR3 here is CASSPGQGGNQPQHF. DNA for the CDR3: TGTGCCAGCAGTCCGGGACAGGGGGGTAATCAGCCCCAGCATTTT.

The chain is built from TRBV6-5 and TRBJ2-4; no firm D call. Between the trimmed V and J ends, which lost 6 bases and 9 bases, there was a span of 18 bases. The CDR3 loop spans 14 amino acids. Looked up from germline, CDR1 is MNHEY and CDR2 is SVGAGI. The CDR3 DNA is TGTGCCAGCAGGGGCCAGGCCCGCGAAGGCATTCAGTACTTC. The encoded protein is CASRGQAREGIQYF.

This CDR3 reads CASSRTGNIQYF. In DNA, the CDR3 is TGTGCCAGCAGTAGGACAGGTAACATTCAGTACTTC. The rearrangement joins TRBV2 to TRBJ2-4, with 7 positions matching TRBD1. In germline, CDR1 is SNHLY, CDR2 FYNNEI. The CDR3 is made up of 12 amino acids. Losses at the gene ends were 5 bases for V and 7 bases for J; bases not matched to a gene: 2.

This rearrangement joins TRBV5-5 to TRBJ1-5; D uncertain. V shed 1 base and J shed 1 base, with 9 bases lying between them. The germline V gene has CDR1 SGHKS and CDR2 YYEKEE (reference sequence). The CDR3 loop spans 15 amino acids. CDR3 region: CASSLWGESNQPQHF. As DNA, the CDR3 is TGTGCCAGCAGCTTGTGGGGAGAAAGCAATCAGCCCCAGCATTTT.

J is TRBJ2-7 and V is TRBV10-3; 12 bases align to TRBD2. With 7 bases clipped from V and 2 bases from J, the junction kept 3 bases outside the gene matches. The CDR3 loop spans 14 amino acids. Germline CDR1 reads ENHRY; CDR2 reads SYGVKD. CDR3 amino acids: CAITGLAGTYEQYF. CDR3 nucleotide sequence: TGTGCCATCACCGGACTAGCGGGGACCTACGAGCAGTACTTC.

This clone came up once. The rearrangement joins TRBV19 to TRBJ2-7; D might be TRBD1 (5 bases). This CDR3 is built from 16 residues. Germline CDR1 reads LNHDA; CDR2 reads SQIVND (reference sequence). V shed 4 bases and J shed 0 bases, with 16 bases lying between them. The CDR3 reads CASSRVGADVSYEQYF. As DNA, the CDR3 is TGTGCCAGTAGTAGGGTAGGGGCCGACGTCTCCTACGAGCAGTACTTC.

The genes are TRBV2 and TRBJ2-1, with D hard to call. The germline V gene has CDR1 SNHLY and CDR2 FYNNEI. V lost 4 bases, J lost 0 bases, and 10 bases lay in between. This CDR3 region has 15 residues. The CDR3 sequence: CASSVSTPSYNEQFF. DNA of the CDR3: TGTGCCAGCAGTGTTTCTACCCCCTCCTACAATGAGCAGTTCTTC.

This clone was seen once. Its ends do not fully match the called genes, so a read error is possible. The chain has TRBV4-1 and TRBJ2-7; 8 nucleotides line up with TRBD1. CDR1 is MGHRA and CDR2 is YSYEKL in the germline V gene. This CDR3 has 14 amino acids. The chain's CDR3 is CAGSQGTGNYEQYF. The DNA of the CDR3 is TGCGCCGGCAGCCAAGGGACAGGAAACTACGAGCAGTACTTC.

The V and J genes are TRBV5-6 and TRBJ2-4; 9 bases align to TRBD1. Per germline, CDR1 SGHDT and CDR2 YYEEEE. The trim removed 0 bases at V and 6 bases at J, leaving 7 bases unmatched. This CDR3 region has 16 residues. The CDR3 region is CASSLGWTGVGNIQYF. In DNA form, the CDR3 reads TGTGCCAGCAGCTTGGGGTGGACAGGGGTGGGAAACATTCAGTACTTC.

V and J are TRBV28 and TRBJ1-5; D might be TRBD1 (5 bases). This CDR3 region has 12 residues. Germline CDR1 is MDHEN and CDR2 is SYDVKM. The ends were cut back, 11 bases at V and 8 bases at J, with 16 bases in the middle. In nucleotides, the CDR3 is TGTGCCGGCGCCGGGCTAGGGGAGCCCCAGCATTTT. Translation gives CAGAGLGEPQHF.

The chain is built from TRBV18 and TRBJ2-5, with TRBD1 as a possible D gene (6 bases). Germline CDR1 is KGHSH and CDR2 is LQKENI. This CDR3 comprises 16 residues. V lost 1 base and J 2 bases, leaving 14 bases between the germline ends. The CDR3 loop reads CASSPRRQGSQETQYF. CDR3 nucleotides: TGTGCCAGCTCACCACGTAGGCAGGGGAGTCAAGAGACCCAGTACTTC.

The V call is TRBV11-2, the J call TRBJ1-1; 7 positions match TRBD1. V gave up 5 bases and J gave up 2 bases; unmatched junction bases: 8. This CDR3 spans 15 amino acids. From germline, CDR1 is SGHAT and CDR2 FQNNGV. The CDR3 sequence is CASSPEGAVNTEAFF. CDR3 nucleotides: TGTGCCAGCAGCCCAGAGGGGGCAGTTAACACTGAAGCTTTCTTT.

CDR3 coding DNA: TGTGCCACCTCGCGGACACTCTCCTACGAGCAGTACTTC. This codes for CATSRTLSYEQYF. The chain employs TRBV27 and TRBJ2-7, with D tentatively TRBD1 (5 bases). The CDR3 sequence is 13 residues long. Germline loops: CDR1 MNHEY, CDR2 SMNVEV (reference sequence). V dropped 10 bases and J dropped 0 bases, with 13 bases sitting between them.

The chain recombines TRBV7-2 with TRBJ2-1; 7 bases map to TRBD1. The trim removed 1 base at V and 0 bases at J, leaving 3 bases unmatched. This CDR3 contains 16 residues. Germline V CDR1 and CDR2: SGHTA, FQGNSA. CDR3: CASSLEGTASYNEQFF. The CDR3 region has the DNA TGTGCCAGCAGCTTAGAGGGGACAGCCTCCTACAATGAGCAGTTCTTC.

The chain couples TRBV19 to TRBJ2-1; the match to TRBD1 covers 8 bases. Germline V gene lookup returns CDR1 LNHDA and CDR2 SQIVND (reference sequence). The CDR3 spans 12 residues. After removal of 5 bases from V and 10 bases from J, the junction contained 4 bases not matched to a gene. The CDR3 DNA reads TGTGCCAGTAGTGACAGGGGTTGGGAGCAGTTCTTC. Translating it yields CASSDRGWEQFF.

The chain carries TRBV6-1 and TRBJ1-2; unclear D gene. The CDR3 runs to 14 residues. CDR1 and CDR2 (germline): MNHNS, SASEGT. Trimming shortened V by 3 bases and J by 8 bases, and 16 bases separated the two germline ends. The CDR3 is CASSDGGRPQGYTF. CDR3 bases: TGTGCCAGCAGTGATGGAGGGAGGCCTCAGGGCTACACCTTC.

This chain's CDR3 is CASSLTQGAGELFF. The CDR3 nucleotides read TGCGCCAGCAGCTTGACGCAGGGGGCCGGGGAGCTGTTTTTT. V and J are TRBV5-1 and TRBJ2-2, with 7 bases matching TRBD1. Trimming removed 1 base from V and 6 bases from J; junction bases left unmatched: 3. CDR3 length equals 14 residues. Per the germline V gene, CDR1 is SGHRS and CDR2 is YFSETQ.

CDR3 loop: CASSLYGLAAEQYF. CDR3 nucleotide sequence: TGTGCCAGCAGCTTATACGGGTTAGCAGCCGAGCAGTACTTC. The V and J genes are TRBV11-2 and TRBJ2-7; D remains unclear. The V and J ends lost 2 bases and 6 bases respectively, with 14 bases between them. This CDR3 has 14 residues. Germline V gene data show CDR1 as SGHAT and CDR2 as FQNNGV.